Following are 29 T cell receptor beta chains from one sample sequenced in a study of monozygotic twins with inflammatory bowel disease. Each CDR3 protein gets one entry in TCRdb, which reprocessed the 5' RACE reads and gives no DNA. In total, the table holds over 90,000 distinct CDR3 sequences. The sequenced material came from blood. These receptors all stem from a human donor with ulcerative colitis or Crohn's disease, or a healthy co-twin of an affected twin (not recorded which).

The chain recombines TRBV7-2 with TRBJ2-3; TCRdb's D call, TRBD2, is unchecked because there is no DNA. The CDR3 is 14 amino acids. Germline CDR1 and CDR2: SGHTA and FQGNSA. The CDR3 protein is CASSFGGAIDTQYF.

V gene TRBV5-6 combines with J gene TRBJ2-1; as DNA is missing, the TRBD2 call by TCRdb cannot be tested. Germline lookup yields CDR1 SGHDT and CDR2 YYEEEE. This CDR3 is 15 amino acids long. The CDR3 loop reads CASTLFERENNEQFF.

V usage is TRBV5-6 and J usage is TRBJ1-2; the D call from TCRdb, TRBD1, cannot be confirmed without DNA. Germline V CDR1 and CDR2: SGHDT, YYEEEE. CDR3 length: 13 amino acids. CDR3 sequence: CASSPTGNYGYTF.

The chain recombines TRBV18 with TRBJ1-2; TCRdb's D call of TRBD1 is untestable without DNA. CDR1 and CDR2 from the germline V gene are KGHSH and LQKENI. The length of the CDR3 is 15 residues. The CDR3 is CASSPPGQEGYGYTF.

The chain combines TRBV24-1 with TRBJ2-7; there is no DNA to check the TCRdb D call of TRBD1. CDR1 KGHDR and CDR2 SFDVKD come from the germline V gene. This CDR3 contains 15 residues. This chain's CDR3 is CATSDAGTGVHEQYF.

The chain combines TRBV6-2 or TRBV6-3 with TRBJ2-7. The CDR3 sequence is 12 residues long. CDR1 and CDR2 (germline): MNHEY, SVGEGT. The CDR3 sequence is CASSLGWSEQYF.

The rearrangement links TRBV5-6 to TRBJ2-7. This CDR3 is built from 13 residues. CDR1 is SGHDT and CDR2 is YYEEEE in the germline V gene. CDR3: CASSSGYSYEQYF.

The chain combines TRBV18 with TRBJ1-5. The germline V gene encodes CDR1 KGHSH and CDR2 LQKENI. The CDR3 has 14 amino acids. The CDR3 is CASSPSQQNQPQHF.

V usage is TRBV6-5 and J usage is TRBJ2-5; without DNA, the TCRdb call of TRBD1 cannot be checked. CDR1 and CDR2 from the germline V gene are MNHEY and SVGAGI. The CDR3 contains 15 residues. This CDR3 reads CASSYSSGAGETQYF.

This CDR3 is CASSEFPASSYNEQFF. The V gene is TRBV6-1, the J gene TRBJ2-1. Germline CDR1 and CDR2: MNHNS and SASEGT. The CDR3 is 16 residues long.

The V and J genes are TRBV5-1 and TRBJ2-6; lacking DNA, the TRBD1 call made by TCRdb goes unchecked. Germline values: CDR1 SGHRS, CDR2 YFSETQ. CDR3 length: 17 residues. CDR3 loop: CASSLSTGVSGANVLTF.

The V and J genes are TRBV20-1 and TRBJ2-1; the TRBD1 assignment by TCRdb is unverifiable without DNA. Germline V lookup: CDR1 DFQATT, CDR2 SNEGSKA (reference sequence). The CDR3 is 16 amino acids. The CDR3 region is CSADAGTALSYNEQFF.

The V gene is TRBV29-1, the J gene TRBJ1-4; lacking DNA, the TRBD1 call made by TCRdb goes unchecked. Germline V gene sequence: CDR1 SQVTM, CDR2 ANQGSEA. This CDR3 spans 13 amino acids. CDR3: CSVVTGGYEKLFF.

This chain's CDR3 is CASSLLGPGVRTDTQYF. The V and J genes are TRBV7-2 and TRBJ2-3; TCRdb names TRBD1, which stays unverified in the absence of DNA. This CDR3 spans 17 amino acids. The germline gives CDR1 SGHTA, CDR2 FQGNSA. The full variable domain, its missing parts supplied by reference TRBV7-2 and TRBJ2-3, is GAGVSQSPSNKVTEKGKDVELRCDPISGHTALYWYRQSLGQGLEFLIYFQGNSAPDKSGLPSDRFSAERTGGSVSTLTIQRTQQEDSAVYLCASSLLGPGVRTDTQYFGPGTRLTVL.

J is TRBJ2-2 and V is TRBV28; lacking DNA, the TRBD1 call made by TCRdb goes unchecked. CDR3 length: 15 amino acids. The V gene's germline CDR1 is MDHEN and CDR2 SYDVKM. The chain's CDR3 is CASSHSTGWNGELFF.

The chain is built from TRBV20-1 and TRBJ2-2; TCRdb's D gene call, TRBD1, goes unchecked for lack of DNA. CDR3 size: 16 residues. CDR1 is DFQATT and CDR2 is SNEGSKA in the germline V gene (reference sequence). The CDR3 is CSAHETPGRNTGELFF.

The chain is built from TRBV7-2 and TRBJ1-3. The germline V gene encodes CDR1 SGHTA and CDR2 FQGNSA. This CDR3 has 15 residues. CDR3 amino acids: CASSLAGFAGNTIYF.

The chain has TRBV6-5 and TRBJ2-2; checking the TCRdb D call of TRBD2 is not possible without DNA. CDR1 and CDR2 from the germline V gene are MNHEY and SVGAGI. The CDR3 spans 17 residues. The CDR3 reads CASSSPSGRAIAGELFF.

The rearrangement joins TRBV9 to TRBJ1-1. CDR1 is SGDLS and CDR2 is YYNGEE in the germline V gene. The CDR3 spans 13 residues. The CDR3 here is CASSVAKNTEAFF. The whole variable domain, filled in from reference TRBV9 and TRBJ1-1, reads DSGVTQTPKHLITATGQRVTLRCSPRSGDLSVYWYQQSLDQGLQFLIQYYNGEERAKGNILERFSAQQFPDLHSELNLSSLELGDSALYFCASSVAKNTEAFFGQGTRLTVV.

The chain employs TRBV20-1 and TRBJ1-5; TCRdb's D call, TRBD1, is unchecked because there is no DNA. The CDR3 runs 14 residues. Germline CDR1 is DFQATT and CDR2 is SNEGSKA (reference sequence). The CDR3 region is CSARAWGNSRPQHF.

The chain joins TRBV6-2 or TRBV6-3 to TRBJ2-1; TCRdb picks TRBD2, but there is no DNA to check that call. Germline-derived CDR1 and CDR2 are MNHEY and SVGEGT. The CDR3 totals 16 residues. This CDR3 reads CASSSPGLAANNEQFF.

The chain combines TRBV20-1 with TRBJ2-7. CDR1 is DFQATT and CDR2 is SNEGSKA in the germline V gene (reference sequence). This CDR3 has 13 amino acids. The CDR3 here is CSAPREQSYEQYF.

This CDR3 reads CASSQGAEQYF. This chain joins TRBV3-1 and TRBJ2-7; TCRdb indicates TRBD1, and absent DNA this call remains unverified. CDR1 and CDR2 from the germline V gene are LGHDT and YNNKEL (reference sequence). The CDR3 spans 11 residues.

The CDR3 protein is CASSPGLAGGPYNEQFF. The V and J genes are TRBV5-1 and TRBJ2-1; TCRdb calls TRBD2, which cannot be checked without DNA. This CDR3 has 17 residues. The germline CDR1 and CDR2 sequences are SGHRS and YFSETQ.

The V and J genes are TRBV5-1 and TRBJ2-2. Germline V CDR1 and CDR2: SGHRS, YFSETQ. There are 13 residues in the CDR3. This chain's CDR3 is CASSLVSTGELFF.

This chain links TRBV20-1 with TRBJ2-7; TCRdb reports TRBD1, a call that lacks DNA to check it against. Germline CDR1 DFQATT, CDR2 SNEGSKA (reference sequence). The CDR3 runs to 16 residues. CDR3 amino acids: CSARTMPGQSSYEQYF.

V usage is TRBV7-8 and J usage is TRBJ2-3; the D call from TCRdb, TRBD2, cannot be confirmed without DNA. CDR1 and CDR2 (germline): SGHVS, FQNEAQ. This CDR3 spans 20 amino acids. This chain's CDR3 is CASSLVRTSGSWEYTDTQYF.

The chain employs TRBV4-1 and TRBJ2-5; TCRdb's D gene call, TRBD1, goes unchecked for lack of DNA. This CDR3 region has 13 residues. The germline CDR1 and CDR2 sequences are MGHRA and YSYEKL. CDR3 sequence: CASSKGAQETQYF.

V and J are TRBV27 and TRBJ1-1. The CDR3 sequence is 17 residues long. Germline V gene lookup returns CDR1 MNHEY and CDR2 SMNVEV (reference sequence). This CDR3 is CASSFRTGDRTVAEAFF.